One and the same sample provided the 20 T cell receptor beta chains below, sequenced in a study of CD8 T cells in ankylosing spondylitis. Study-level findings and limits: Made up of roughly 8 highly homologous variants, a TCR beta motif appeared characteristic of ankylosing spondylitis blood.

No antigens are known for them. One entry per CDR3 protein, called by TCRdb with MiXCR from the 5' RACE reads. The sample lists around 770,000 distinct CDR3 sequences; around a fifth were seen once. Specimen: blood, either unsorted or a sorted T cell fraction (not recorded which). The source of these receptors is a male donor with ankylosing spondylitis.

V gene TRBV4-3 combines with J gene TRBJ2-7; D gene unclear. V lost 3 bases and J lost 7, with 16 bases in between. This CDR3 is 14 amino acids long. Germline-derived CDR1 and CDR2 are LGHNA and YSLEER. The CDR3 reads CASSHDITVGEQYF. The CDR3 DNA follows: TGCGCCAGCAGCCATGACATAACGGTGGGGGAGCAGTACTTC.

This clonotype has just a few counts. This rearrangement joins TRBV7-2 to TRBJ2-5, with 12 bases identical to TRBD2. V shed 5 bases, J shed 5 bases, and the junction held 12 bases outside the gene matches. The CDR3 has 17 amino acids. Germline loops: CDR1 SGHTA, CDR2 FQGNSA. The CDR3 loop reads CASSPGTSGHFVETQYF. CDR3 in DNA: TGTGCCAGCAGCCCAGGGACTAGCGGGCATTTCGTTGAGACCCAGTACTTC.

This clonotype was found a few times. This chain connects TRBV20-1 to TRBJ2-1, with TRBD2 matching 11 bases. This CDR3 region has 15 residues. CDR1 is DFQATT, CDR2 SNEGSKA, per germline (reference sequence). Trimming removed 6 bases from V and 5 bases from J; junction bases left unmatched: 9. CDR3 in amino acids: CSADELAGADNEQFF. Written as DNA, the CDR3 is TGCAGTGCAGACGAACTAGCGGGAGCGGACAATGAGCAGTTCTTC.

The V gene is TRBV27, the J gene TRBJ2-2; 13 bases map to TRBD2. This CDR3 comprises 18 residues. Germline CDR1 is MNHEY and CDR2 is SMNVEV (reference sequence). Unmatched junction bases numbered 12, after V lost 7 bases and J lost 4 bases. CDR3 sequence (DNA): TGTGCCAGCACCCGGACTAGCGGGGGACGGCATTCCACCGGGGAGCTGTTTTTT. Its translation is CASTRTSGGRHSTGELFF.

This clonotype was seen only a few times. The genes are TRBV9 and TRBJ1-6; D gene uncertain. CDR3 size: 13 residues. The V gene lost 5 bases and the J gene lost 10 bases, with 13 bases spanning the gap. Germline values: CDR1 SGDLS, CDR2 YYNGEE. The CDR3 coding sequence is TGTGCCAGCAGTGGGGTGGGGAGCTCACCCCTCCACTTT. Translating it yields CASSGVGSSPLHF.

The gene calls are TRBV11-2 and TRBJ1-1; the D gene is possibly TRBD1 (5 bases). This CDR3 spans 16 amino acids. V lost 5 bases and J 4 bases, leaving 20 bases between the germline ends. From germline, CDR1 is SGHAT and CDR2 FQNNGV. The CDR3 spells CASSPVREGVFTEAFF. The CDR3 nucleotides are TGTGCCAGCAGCCCCGTTCGTGAAGGGGTATTCACTGAAGCTTTCTTT.

This clonotype appeared a few times. This chain joins TRBV7-8 and TRBJ2-5; TRBD1 matches at 7 bases. The germline CDR1 and CDR2 sequences are SGHVS and FQNEAQ. V was pared by 5 bases and J by 0 bases, with 3 bases of the junction left unmatched. The CDR3 length is 14 residues. CDR3 sequence: CASSPDRNQETQYF. Written as DNA, the CDR3 is TGTGCCAGCAGCCCGGACAGGAACCAAGAGACCCAGTACTTC.

The chain has TRBV20-1 and TRBJ1-4, with 7 positions matching TRBD1. This CDR3 is 13 amino acids long. Trimming cost V 3 bases and J 11 bases; bases outside gene matches: 9. The germline CDR1 and CDR2 sequences are DFQATT and SNEGSKA (reference sequence). DNA of the CDR3: TGCAGTGCTAGTCGTCAGGGGGTATGGAAACTGTTTTTT. Translation: CSASRQGVWKLFF.

This clonotype turned up a few times. The chain employs TRBV3-1 and TRBJ1-5, with D possibly matching TRBD1 (5 bases). Per germline, CDR1 LGHDT and CDR2 YNNKEL (reference sequence). The V end was cut by 1 base, the J end by 2 bases, with 12 bases between. The CDR3 spans 16 residues. Here the CDR3 reads CASSQAFGDGNQPQHF. The CDR3 nucleotides read TGTGCCAGCAGCCAAGCCTTCGGGGACGGCAATCAGCCCCAGCATTTT.

V and J are TRBV12-3 or TRBV12-4 and TRBJ1-5, with TRBD1 as a possible D gene (5 bases). CDR3 size: 15 residues. Deletions cut 3 bases from V and 3 bases from J, with 12 bases between. The CDR3 DNA reads TGTGCCAGCAGTTTCGGGGCACGGATCAATCAGCCCCAGCATTTT. Its protein is CASSFGARINQPQHF.

This chain connects TRBV7-6 to TRBJ1-2; D might be TRBD1 (6 bases). CDR1 SGHVS and CDR2 FNYEAQ come from the germline V gene. This CDR3 comprises 15 residues. V was trimmed by 5 bases and J by 7 bases, leaving 20 bases between them. CDR3 sequence reads: CASSGSGTPVGGYTF. Written as DNA, the CDR3 is TGTGCCAGCAGCGGCTCCGGGACACCGGTTGGTGGCTACACCTTC.

The sample holds many counts of this clonotype. DNA for the CDR3: TGTGCCAGCAGTTTGCCTGGGGAAAAACTGTTTTTT. Its protein is CASSLPGEKLFF. This rearrangement joins TRBV6-6 to TRBJ1-4; D gene uncertain. The germline CDR1 and CDR2 sequences are MNHNY and SVGAGI (reference sequence). V lost 4 bases, J lost 8 bases, and 8 bases lay in between. The CDR3 has 12 amino acids.

The chain carries TRBV27 and TRBJ1-1; TRBD1 matches at 8 bases. Germline V gene sequence: CDR1 MNHEY, CDR2 SMNVEV (reference sequence). With V trimmed by 5 bases and J by 0 bases, 5 bases remained unmatched. The CDR3 extends over 15 amino acids. The CDR3 DNA reads TGTGCCAGCAGTCCCCAGGGACAGGTGAACACTGAAGCTTTCTTT. Translated: CASSPQGQVNTEAFF.

This clonotype was recorded at least ten times. This chain links TRBV3-1 with TRBJ1-1; TRBD1 agrees at 7 bases. Germline V gene lookup returns CDR1 LGHDT and CDR2 YNNKEL (reference sequence). The J segment lost 5 bases and the V segment lost 1 base, leaving 4 bases of the junction unmatched. This CDR3 is built from 14 residues. The CDR3 bases are TGTGCCAGCAGCCAAGCGAACAGGGGTACTGAAGCTTTCTTT. Translation gives CASSQANRGTEAFF.

This chain links TRBV9 with TRBJ1-2; a possible D gene is TRBD1 (5 bases). Germline V gene sequence: CDR1 SGDLS, CDR2 YYNGEE. The CDR3 runs to 14 residues. Trimming shortened V by 0 bases and J by 7 bases, and 13 bases separated the two germline ends. The CDR3 DNA reads TGTGCCAGCAGCGTAGGGTGGGGGGGACGTGGCTACACCTTC. This translates into CASSVGWGGRGYTF.

This clonotype was detected only once. J is TRBJ2-2 and V is TRBV5-1; tentatively, D is TRBD1 (5 bases). CDR3 length: 15 residues. Germline loops: CDR1 SGHRS, CDR2 YFSETQ. V lost 2 bases to trimming and J lost 6 bases, with 14 bases between them. CDR3 residues: CASSLDSAFPGELFF. The CDR3, as DNA: TGCGCCAGCAGCTTAGACAGCGCGTTTCCCGGGGAGCTGTTTTTT.

The chain is built from TRBV20-1 and TRBJ2-7; D gene ambiguous. The CDR3 sequence is 12 residues long. V was cut by 4 bases and J by 3 bases, with 10 bases left in between. Germline CDR1 reads DFQATT; CDR2 reads SNEGSKA (reference sequence). The CDR3 coding sequence is TGCAGTGCTAAGAGTACAGACTACGAGCAGTACTTC. The encoded protein is CSAKSTDYEQYF.

This clonotype turned up a few times. The V gene is TRBV7-9, the J gene TRBJ2-4, with 8 bases lining up with TRBD2. The germline V gene encodes CDR1 SEHNR and CDR2 FQNEAQ (reference sequence). Unmatched junction bases numbered 7, after V lost 5 bases and J lost 7 bases. The CDR3 has 14 amino acids. The CDR3 DNA reads as TGTGCCAGCAGCCCGCGAGCGGGGGTTAACATTCAGTACTTC. Its protein product is CASSPRAGVNIQYF.

This clonotype has at least ten counts. V usage is TRBV9 and J usage is TRBJ2-7; the D gene is possibly TRBD1 (6 bases). Germline lookup yields CDR1 SGDLS and CDR2 YYNGEE. The ends were cut back, 4 bases at V and 4 bases at J, with 15 bases in the middle. The CDR3 extends over 14 amino acids. DNA for the CDR3: TGTGCCAGCAGCTTTAGACAGGATGGGTACGAGCAGTACTTC. Its protein is CASSFRQDGYEQYF.

This clonotype was seen repeatedly, ten times or more. The chain carries TRBV20-1 and TRBJ2-7; perhaps TRBD2 as D (8 bases). The germline gives CDR1 DFQATT, CDR2 SNEGSKA (reference sequence). The CDR3 runs 14 residues. Trimming removed 5 bases at V and 6 bases at J, with 20 bases between. CDR3 DNA: TGCAGTGCTCCCTATAGCGGGGCAGGGGGCGAGCAGTACTTC. Its protein is CSAPYSGAGGEQYF.